The source of this TCR beta chain is a study of blood T cell repertoires in COVID-19. Overall study: The origin of the acute and convalescent COVID-19 samples was the United States, Italy and Spain. PBMCs, B-cell-depleted T cells, or T cells were the source of the cDNA or gDNA that made up the material.

This clone was seen just once. TCRdb's table, derived via immunoSEQ multiplex PCR, lists solely in-frame clones and lacks some. The sample has about 480,000 clones; 85% to 90% are singletons. This CDR3 comprises 15 residues. Germline CDR1 is MNHEY and CDR2 is SVGEGT. Trimming pared 4 bases from V and 4 bases from J, leaving 13 bases between. Ages ranged from about 18 to 89 years, with residence in about two dozen US areas. Cohort 3 donors were reported recovered after two negative PCRs, clearance, or symptom resolution. V usage is TRBV6-2 or TRBV6-3 and J usage is TRBJ1-4; possible D gene TRBD1, 6 bases. The sequence derives from a woman aged 35 to 49 who had recovered from COVID-19. The sequencing input was PBMCs or T cells enriched from blood (not recorded which). CDR3 loop: CASSWRTENNEKLFF. The CDR3 nucleotides read TGTGCCAGCAGTTGGAGGACAGAGAATAATGAAAAACTGTTTTTT.